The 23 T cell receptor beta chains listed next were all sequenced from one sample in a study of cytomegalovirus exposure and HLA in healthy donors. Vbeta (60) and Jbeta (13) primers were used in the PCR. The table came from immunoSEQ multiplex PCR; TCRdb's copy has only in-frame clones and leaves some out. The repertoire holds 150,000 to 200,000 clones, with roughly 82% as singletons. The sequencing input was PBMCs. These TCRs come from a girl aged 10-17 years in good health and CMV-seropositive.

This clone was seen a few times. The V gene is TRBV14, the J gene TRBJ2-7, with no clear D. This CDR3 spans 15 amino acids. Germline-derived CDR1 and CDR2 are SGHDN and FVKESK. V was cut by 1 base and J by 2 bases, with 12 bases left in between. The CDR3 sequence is CASSQGSSRTYEQYF. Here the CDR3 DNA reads TGTGCCAGCAGCCAAGGCAGCAGCAGGACCTACGAGCAGTACTTC.

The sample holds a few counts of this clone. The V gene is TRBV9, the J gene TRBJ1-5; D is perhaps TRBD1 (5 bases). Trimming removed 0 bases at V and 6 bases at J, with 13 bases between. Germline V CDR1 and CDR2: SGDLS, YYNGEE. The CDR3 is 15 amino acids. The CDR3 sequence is CASSVVRRGPQPQHF. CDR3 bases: TGTGCCAGCAGCGTAGTGAGGAGGGGCCCTCAGCCCCAGCATTTT.

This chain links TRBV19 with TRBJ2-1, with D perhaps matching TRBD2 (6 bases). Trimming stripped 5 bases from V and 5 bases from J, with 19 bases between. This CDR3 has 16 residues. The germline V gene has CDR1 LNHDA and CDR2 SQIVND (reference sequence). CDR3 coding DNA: TGTGCCAGTAGTCCGAACGCACTAGCTTACAACAATGAGCAGTTCTTC. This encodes CASSPNALAYNNEQFF. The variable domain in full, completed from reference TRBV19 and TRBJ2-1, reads DGGITQSPKYLFRKEGQNVTLSCEQNLNHDAMYWYRQDPGQGLRLIYYSQIVNDFQKGDIAEGYSVSREKKESFPLTVTSAQKNPTAFYLCASSPNALAYNNEQFFGPGTRLTVL.

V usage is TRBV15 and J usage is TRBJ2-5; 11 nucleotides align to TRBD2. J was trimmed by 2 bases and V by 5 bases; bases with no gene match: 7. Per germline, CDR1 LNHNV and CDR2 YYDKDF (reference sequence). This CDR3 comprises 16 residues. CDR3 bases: TGTGCCACCAGCGCGGGACTAGCGGCTGCTCAAGAGACCCAGTACTTC. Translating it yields CATSAGLAAAQETQYF.

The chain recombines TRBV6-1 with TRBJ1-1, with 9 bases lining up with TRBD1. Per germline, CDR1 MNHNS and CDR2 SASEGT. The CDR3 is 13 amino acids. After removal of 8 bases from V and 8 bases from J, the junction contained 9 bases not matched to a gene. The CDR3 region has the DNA TGTGCCAGCGGCCTTGGACAGGGGATCGAAGCTTTCTTT. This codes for CASGLGQGIEAFF.

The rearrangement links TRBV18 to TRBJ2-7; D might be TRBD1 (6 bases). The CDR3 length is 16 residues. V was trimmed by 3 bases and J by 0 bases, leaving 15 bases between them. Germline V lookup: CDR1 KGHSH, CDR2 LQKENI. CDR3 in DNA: TGTGCCAGCTCACCGAACAGGGCCTCGGGCTCCTACGAGCAGTACTTC. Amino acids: CASSPNRASGSYEQYF.

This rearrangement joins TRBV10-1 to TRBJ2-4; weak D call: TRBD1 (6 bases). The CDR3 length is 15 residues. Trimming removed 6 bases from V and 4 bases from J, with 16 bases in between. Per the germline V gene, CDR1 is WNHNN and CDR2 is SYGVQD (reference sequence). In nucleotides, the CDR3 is TGCGCCAGCAGCCTCGGGACACTAGGGAAAAACATTCAGTACTTC. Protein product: CASSLGTLGKNIQYF.

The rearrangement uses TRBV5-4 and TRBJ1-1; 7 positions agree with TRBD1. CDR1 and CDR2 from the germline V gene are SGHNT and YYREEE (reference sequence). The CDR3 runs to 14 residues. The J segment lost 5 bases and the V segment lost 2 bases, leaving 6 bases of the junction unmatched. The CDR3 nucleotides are TGTGCCAGCAGCTTAAACAGGGGAAGAACTGAAGCTTTCTTT. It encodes CASSLNRGRTEAFF.

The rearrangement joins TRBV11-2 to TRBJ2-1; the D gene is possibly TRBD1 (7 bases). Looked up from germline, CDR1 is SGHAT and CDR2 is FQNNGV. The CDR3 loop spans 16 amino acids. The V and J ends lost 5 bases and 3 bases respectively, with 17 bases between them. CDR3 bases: TGTGCCAGCAGCATGGGATCAGGGGGGATCTACAATGAGCAGTTCTTC. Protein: CASSMGSGGIYNEQFF. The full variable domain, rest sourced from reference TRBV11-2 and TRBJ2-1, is EAGVAQSPRYKIIEKRQSVAFWCNPISGHATLYWYQQILGQGPKLLIQFQNNGVVDDSQLPKDRFSAERLKGVDSTLKIQPAKLEDSAVYLCASSMGSGGIYNEQFFGPGTRLTVL.

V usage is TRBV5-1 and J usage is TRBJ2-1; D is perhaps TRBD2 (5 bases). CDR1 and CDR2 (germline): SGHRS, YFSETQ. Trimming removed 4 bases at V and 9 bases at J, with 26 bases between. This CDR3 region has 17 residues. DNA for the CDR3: TGCGCCAGCAGCGGACCTTGGGCCCTACTAGTTTCGATTGAGCAGTTCTTC. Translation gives CASSGPWALLVSIEQFF.

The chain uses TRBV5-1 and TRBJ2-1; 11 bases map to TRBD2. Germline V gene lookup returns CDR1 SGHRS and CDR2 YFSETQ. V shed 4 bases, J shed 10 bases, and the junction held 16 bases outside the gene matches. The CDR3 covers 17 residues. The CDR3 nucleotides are TGCGCCAGCAGCCCGGGGACTAGCGGACCCTGGGGGCAAGAGCAGTTCTTC. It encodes CASSPGTSGPWGQEQFF. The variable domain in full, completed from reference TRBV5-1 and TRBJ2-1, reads KAGVTQTPRYLIKTRGQQVTLSCSPISGHRSVSWYQQTPGQGLQFLFEYFSETQRNKGNFPGRFSGRQFSNSRSEMNVSTLELGDSALYLCASSPGTSGPWGQEQFFGPGTRLTVL.

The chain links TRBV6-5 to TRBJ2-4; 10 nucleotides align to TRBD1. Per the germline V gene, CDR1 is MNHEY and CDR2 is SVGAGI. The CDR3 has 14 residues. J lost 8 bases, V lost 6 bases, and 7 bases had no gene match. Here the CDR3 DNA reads TGTGCCAGCAGCAAGACAGGGGGCTTTGACATTCAGTACTTC. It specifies CASSKTGGFDIQYF.

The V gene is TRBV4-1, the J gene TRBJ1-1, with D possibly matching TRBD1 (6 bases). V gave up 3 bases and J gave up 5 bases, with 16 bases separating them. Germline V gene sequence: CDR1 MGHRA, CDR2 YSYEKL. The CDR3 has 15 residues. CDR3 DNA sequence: TGCGCCAGCAGCCACCTCGGGGGGGCCTGGACTGAAGCTTTCTTT. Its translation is CASSHLGGAWTEAFF.

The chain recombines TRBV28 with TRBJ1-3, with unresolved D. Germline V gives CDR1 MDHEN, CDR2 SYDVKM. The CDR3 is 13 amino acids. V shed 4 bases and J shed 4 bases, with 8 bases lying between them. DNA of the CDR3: TGTGCCAGCAGTTCCCAGGCCGGAAACACCATATATTTT. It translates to CASSSQAGNTIYF. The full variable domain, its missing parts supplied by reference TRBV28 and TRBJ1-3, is DVKVTQSSRYLVKRTGEKVFLECVQDMDHENMFWYRQDPGLGLRLIYFSYDVKMKEKGDIPEGYSVSREKKERFSLILESASTNQTSMYLCASSSQAGNTIYFGEGSWLTVV.

DNA for the CDR3: TGTGCCTGGAGTAGGCTAGCGGGGGGGCCCGATACGCAGTATTTT. The encoded protein is CAWSRLAGGPDTQYF. The rearrangement joins TRBV30 to TRBJ2-3; 12 nucleotides agree with TRBD2. With 2 bases clipped from V and 6 bases from J, the junction kept 6 bases outside the gene matches. The CDR3 extends over 15 amino acids. Germline V gene lookup returns CDR1 GTSNPN and CDR2 SVGIG (reference sequence).

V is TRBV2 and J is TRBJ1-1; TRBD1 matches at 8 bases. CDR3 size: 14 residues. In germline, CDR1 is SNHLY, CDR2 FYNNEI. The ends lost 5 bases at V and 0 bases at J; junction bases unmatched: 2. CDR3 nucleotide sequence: TGTGCCAGCAGTAGACAGGGGATGAACACTGAAGCTTTCTTT. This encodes CASSRQGMNTEAFF.

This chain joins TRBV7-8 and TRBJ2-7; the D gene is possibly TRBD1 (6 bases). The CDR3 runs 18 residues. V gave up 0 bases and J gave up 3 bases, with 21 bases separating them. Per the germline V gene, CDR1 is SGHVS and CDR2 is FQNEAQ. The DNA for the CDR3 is TGTGCCAGCAGCTTAGCGTTGTTTAGTACTTCAGGGGTCTACGAGCAGTACTTC. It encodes CASSLALFSTSGVYEQYF.

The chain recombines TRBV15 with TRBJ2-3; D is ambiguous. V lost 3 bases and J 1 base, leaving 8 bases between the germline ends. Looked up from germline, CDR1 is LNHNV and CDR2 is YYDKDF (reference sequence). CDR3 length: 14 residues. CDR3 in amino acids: CATSSRQGTDTQYF. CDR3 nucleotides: TGTGCCACCAGCAGCCGACAAGGCACAGATACGCAGTATTTT.

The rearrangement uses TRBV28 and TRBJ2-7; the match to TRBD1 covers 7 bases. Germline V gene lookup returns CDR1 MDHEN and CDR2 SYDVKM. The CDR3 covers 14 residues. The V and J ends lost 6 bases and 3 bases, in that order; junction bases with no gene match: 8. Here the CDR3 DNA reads TGTGCCAGCAGGCCAGGGGGAGCTATCTACGAGCAGTACTTC. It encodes CASRPGGAIYEQYF.

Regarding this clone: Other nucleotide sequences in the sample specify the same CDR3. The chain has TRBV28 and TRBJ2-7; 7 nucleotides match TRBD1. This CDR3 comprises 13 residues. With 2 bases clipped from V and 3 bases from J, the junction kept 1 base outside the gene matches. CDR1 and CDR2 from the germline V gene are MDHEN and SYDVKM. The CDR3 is CASSLGQVYEQYF. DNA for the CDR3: TGTGCCAGCAGTTTAGGACAGGTCTACGAGCAGTACTTC.

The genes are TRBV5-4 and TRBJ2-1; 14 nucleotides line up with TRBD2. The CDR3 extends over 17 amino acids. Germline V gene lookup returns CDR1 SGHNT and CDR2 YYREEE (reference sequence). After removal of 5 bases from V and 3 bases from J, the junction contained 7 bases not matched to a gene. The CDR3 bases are TGTGCCAGCAGACCTAGACTAGCGGGAGGGAACTACAATGAGCAGTTCTTC. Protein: CASRPRLAGGNYNEQFF.

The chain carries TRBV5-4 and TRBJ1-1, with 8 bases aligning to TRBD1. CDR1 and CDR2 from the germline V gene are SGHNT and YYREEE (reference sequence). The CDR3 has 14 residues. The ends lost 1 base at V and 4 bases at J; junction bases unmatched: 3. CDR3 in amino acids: CASSLSGGSTEAFF. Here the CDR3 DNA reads TGTGCCAGCAGCTTGTCAGGGGGCAGCACTGAAGCTTTCTTT.

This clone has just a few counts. CDR3 bases: TGTGCCAGCAGCCCTCACAGGGGGGGTATGAACACTGAAGCTTTCTTT. Translated, it gives CASSPHRGGMNTEAFF. This sequence joins TRBV11-2 and TRBJ1-1; 8 bases agree with TRBD1. The V gene's germline CDR1 is SGHAT and CDR2 FQNNGV. The V segment lost 5 bases and the J segment 0 bases; nucleotides outside the gene matches: 8. The CDR3 has 16 residues.